This T cell receptor beta chain is drawn from a study of T cells in localized non-small cell lung cancer. About this clone itself: Its cognate antigen is unknown.

General study points: Without multi-region sequencing, intratumor heterogeneity could not be excluded. A higher density of T cells in blood coincided with extended overall survival. Out of the top 100 tumor clones, a median roughly 58 were seen in adjacent lung.

The data were produced by immunoSEQ multiplex PCR, yet TCRdb's version contains in-frame clones alone and is incomplete. The table has about 40,000 clones, about 86% seen once. Deletions cut 0 bases from V and 0 bases from J, with 7 bases between. CDR3 length: 15 residues. Germline CDR1 ENHRY, CDR2 SYGVKD. The sequence was obtained from a male donor older than 55 with stage II lung adenocarcinoma. The sequenced sample was peripheral blood mononuclear cells, obtained before any cancer treatment. The rearrangement links TRBV10-3 to TRBJ2-3; D is ambiguous. DNA for the CDR3: TGTGCCATCAGTGAGTCGGAATCTAGCACAGATACGCAGTATTTT. Translating it yields CAISESESSTDTQYF.